The present entry profiles one T cell receptor beta chain with its context. There is no known antigen for this receptor. Per-base quality was not reported, and no clone a single base away is much larger than it. In total, roughly 710 healthy bone marrow donors made up the cohort. At the time of sampling, all cohort members were nominally healthy, though unrecorded immune exposures were likely present. The donor tested CMV seropositive, placing the donor among the 289 seropositive members of the cohort. A peripheral blood sample was provided by each donor, and peripheral blood mononuclear cells were used for TCR beta sequencing. Genomic DNA extraction from the blood cell samples was performed with the Qiagen DNeasy Blood Extraction Kit. The sample is drawn from a study of cytomegalovirus exposure and HLA in healthy donors (dated 2017 in TCRdb). A note on the overall study: In an earlier analysis of 587 of the donors, roughly 300 Gb of sequence data and 100 million or so unique TCR beta sequences from about 180 million T cells were reported. Typing coverage varied by locus: roughly 629-630 donors for A, B, C, DRB1 and DQB1; roughly 560 for DQA1; about 590 for DPA1; roughly 450 for DPB1. Using immunosequencing, the study profiled T cell repertoires from approximately 700 subjects and related those repertoires to cytomegalovirus serostatus. Approximately 300 gigabases of sequencing data and roughly 80 million unique TCR sequences made up an early release that covered some 640 HLA-typed donors. In addition to the first cohort of approximately 670 subjects, a separate validation cohort of over 90 different subjects was used. Donor age, sex, ethnicity and CMV serostatus were compiled alongside the repertoire data. The study aimed to test whether cataloging public T cell receptors could reveal signatures of past pathogen exposure. The study combined high-throughput TCR immunosequencing, statistical association of individual TCRs with disease status, and machine learning to predict cytomegalovirus infection status. A later genetic analysis used genome-wide SNP genotypes for about 60% of the roughly 700 donors, treating that subset as a discovery cohort. Rather than using new phenotypic data, the later analysis identified candidate immune exposures from TCR beta sequences and from how often those sequences occurred across donors. All discovery cohort repertoires had been generated on a single sequencing platform. Both class I and class II loci were covered by HLA typing, at four-digit resolution. An earlier analysis of around 580 of the donors used high-throughput TCR beta sequencing to judge whether each TCR beta V gene segment behaved as functional or pseudogenic. Several DR-DQ haplotypes were treated as single units for association and clustering because of strong linkage in the cohort. A later analysis re-analyzed previously published TCR beta repertoires from 650 to 800 donors and added high-resolution HLA genotyping to study TCR occurrence patterns. The genetic ancestry cluster associated with self-reported Caucasian donors included over 65% of the 300 to 450 genotyped donors. On average, over 200,000 unique TCR beta nucleotide sequences were sequenced per donor among about 400 genotyped donors of the cohort, with roughly 18% of those sequences being non-productive.

Library prep was done by the immunoSEQ multiplex PCR assay. The multiplex PCR relied on a mix of 60 forward primers for TCR Vbeta segments and 13 reverse primers for TCR Jbeta segments. Amplification of the CDR3 region of rearranged TCR beta genes was performed with a multiplex PCR assay on genomic DNA. The Illumina HiSeq System was used to sequence the amplified TCR beta libraries as 87-base-pair reads. As for the authors' bioinformatics: In a later analysis, 77 million or so unique TCR beta chains were counted across the 500 to 700 repertoires, and roughly 11 million of these chains were shared by at least two donors. To remove PCR and sequencing errors, raw reads were error-corrected and collapsed into unique sequences using a nearest-neighbor algorithm that merged closely related sequences. Alignment of CDR3 sequences to IMGT reference sequences was used to assign V, D and J gene segments. For a sequence to be retained, a match of at least six nucleotides was required to both a V gene segment and a J gene segment. A rearrangement counted as productive if the CDR3 had no stop codons and remained in frame with V and J, and every other rearrangement counted as non-productive. Following IMGT convention, CDR3 was defined as the stretch from the second conserved V-encoded cysteine up to the conserved J-encoded phenylalanine. In an earlier analysis of roughly 580 of the donors, sequences lacking an unambiguous match to a single V gene segment were excluded. An earlier analysis of a few hundred of the donors called V segments functional above 56.7% productive rearrangements and segregating when the between-donor standard deviation exceeded 5%. A statistical classification framework was developed to diagnose cytomegalovirus status using the catalog of TCR beta chain sequences. V and J gene assignment, in a later analysis, came from comparing TCR nucleotide sequences with IMGT/GENE-DB human TR gene sequences. Using the TCRdist pipeline, a later analysis assigned CDR3 sequences along with most-parsimonious VDJ recombination scenarios. A later analysis defined each TCR beta chain by its CDR3 amino acid sequence plus V-gene family, and excluded reads lacking a unique V-gene family. A later analysis removed 500 to 650 highly shared, low-generation-probability nucleotide sequences to deal with suspected cross-contamination and a sequencing artifact. In a later analysis, a clonal expansion index for each public chain was calculated from normalized within-repertoire ranks of inferred template counts. A later analysis computed generation probabilities with a VDJ recombination model fitted to out-of-frame rearrangements, and checked the results against IGoR. In a later analysis, hypergeometric tests were used to score TCR-TCR, TCR-HLA and TCR-CMV co-occurrence, with a repertoire-size bias correction applied to TCR pairs. False discovery rates were estimated in a later analysis by permuting HLA or CMV assignments 20 times. In a later analysis, co-occurring TCRs were grouped with DBSCAN, and TCRdist sequence similarity was added when clustering was performed within HLA-allele-positive subsets. Co-occurrence clustering excluded repertoires with fewer than 30,000 or more than 120,000 public chains, plus five with anomalous nucleotide sharing. The table was pulled from immuneACCESS by TCRdb, which kept in-frame rearrangements only. Such tables lose some clones; where checked, under half of the loss comes from unresolved V genes, and the rest has no known cause. D and trimming were read from the DNA, whereas the V and J calls and clone size are those reported in that table. For this sample there are approximately 150,000 clones; roughly three quarters appear just once. The ten largest clones take up roughly 13% of the sample.

On the study overall, not on this receptor specifically: The cohort was sequenced for TCR beta chains only, and without alpha or paired-chain data the features that could be detected were limited. Compared with equally common non-associated chains, HLA-associated TCR beta chains in a later analysis were more clonally expanded and had lower generation probabilities. Most TCR sequences were observed very rarely across donors, whereas some public TCRs were present in many individuals. A later analysis reported that several top co-occurrence clusters appeared linked to parvovirus B19, influenza, CMV and Epstein-Barr virus. Because counts were too low, some 17 rarely observed V segments, including chromosome 9 orphons, were excluded from the earlier analysis of 587 of the donors. In a later genetic analysis, a missense DCLRE1C variant was associated with V-gene and J-gene trimming of TCR beta chains, and the association was replicated in an independent cohort. Because HLA typing was missing for some donors at each locus, association tests included only the typed subset. A further reported finding was that TCR beta sequences accurately predicted the HLA-A and HLA-B alleles for most subjects in the first cohort. A cluster of highly shared sequence variants was judged likely to represent a technical artifact of the sequencing pipeline. The authors suggested that the approach could potentially be extended to other disease states and immunological phenotypes. In an earlier analysis of 587 of the donors, most TCR beta V segments appeared in productive rearrangements about 90% or about 30% of the time, broadly matching IMGT annotations. When HLA alleles, especially DR and DQ, strongly co-occurred, attributing TCR associations to individual alleles was difficult. The classifier was reported to diagnose cytomegalovirus status with high specificity and sensitivity in both the original and validation cohorts. Presence/absence analyses assumed roughly uniform sequencing depth across donors, an assumption that may not hold. Correlated functional status among segregating V segments might reflect linkage disequilibrium, but an unknown experimental factor could not be ruled out. In a later analysis, the rate of TCR association differed among HLA loci, with DRB1 alleles having the most associated TCRs and HLA-C alleles having the fewest. Some IMGT-functional V segments, including TRBV6-2 and TRBV6-3, could not be told apart with the 87-base-pair reads, so those segments were excluded. In vitro tests confirmed that a few of the cytomegalovirus-associated TCR beta chains recognize cytomegalovirus antigens. The study listed 150 to 200 TCR beta chains as associated with cytomegalovirus. According to a later genetic analysis, donors in an Asian-associated ancestry cluster had fewer N-insertions in productive TCRs than the approximately 690-donor mean. A later analysis found that most CMV-associated TCR beta chains appeared HLA-restricted, with HLA associations seemingly driven largely by CMV exposure. In a later analysis, over 15,000 TCR beta sequences were associated with specific HLA alleles at a false discovery rate of 0.05. The only immune exposure information available for the cohort was CMV serostatus.

CDR1 and CDR2 are drawn from the germline V gene: SGHRS, YFSETQ. V is shortened by 2 bases, J by 2 bases, and the region joining them spans 7 bases. CDR3 length: 13 amino acids, cysteine to phenylalanine. Just the 39-base CDR3 DNA is kept, in frame starting at base 1. Source material: PBMCs. This receptor was obtained from a woman aged 45-60 years in good health and CMV-seropositive. The chain joins TRBV5-1 to TRBJ1-1, with the D segment identity uncertain. The nucleotides read TGCGCCAGCAGCTTTTTAATAAACACTGAAGCTTTCTTT. Translated, this gives CASSFLINTEAFF.